A selection of T cell receptor beta chains follows, all from one sample in a study of prognosis after radiotherapy for stage I lung cancer. Each CDR3 protein is one row after TCRdb ran MiXCR on the multiplex PCR reads. The sample has fewer than 40,000 distinct CDR3 sequences; 34% are singletons. This specimen was PBMCs, taken before or after stereotactic body radiation therapy (not recorded which). These receptors were taken from a donor over 45 with non-small cell lung cancer. CDR3s include the opening cysteine and the closing phenylalanine or tryptophan. Each record gives: V gene, J gene, D gene, clone size, CDR3 DNA, CDR3 protein. The D gene is left open where the match is weak. Size tells how often a clone was seen (once, few, many) or the class of an expanded clone, and some rows leave it out.

V gene: TRBV4-2
J gene: TRBJ2-3
D gene: TRBD2
clone size: many
CDR3 DNA: TGTGCCAGCAGCCAGGTGACTAGCGGGAGCACAGATACGCAGTATTTT
CDR3 protein: CASSQVTSGSTDTQYF

V gene: TRBV14
J gene: TRBJ1-1
D gene: .
clone size: many
CDR3 DNA: TGTGCCAGCAGCCAAGAAAGACCGTCGAACACTGAAGCTTTCTTT
CDR3 protein: CASSQERPSNTEAFF

V gene: TRBV27
J gene: TRBJ2-5
D gene: .
clone size: .
CDR3 DNA: TGTGCCAGCAGTTCCACCGCGGGACAGTCTAGGGAGACCCATTACTTC
CDR3 protein: CASSSTAGQSRETHYF

V gene: TRBV7-8
J gene: TRBJ2-3
D gene: TRBD2
clone size: once
CDR3 DNA: TGTGCCAGCAGCGCGAGACTAGCGGGAGGTTTAGATACGCAGTATTTT
CDR3 protein: CASSARLAGGLDTQYF

V gene: TRBV19
J gene: TRBJ1-4
D gene: TRBD1
clone size: many
CDR3 DNA: TGTGCCACCTCGAGGGACAGGGGGCGTGTAGAAAAACTGTTTTTT
CDR3 protein: CATSRDRGRVEKLFF

V gene: TRBV11-3
J gene: TRBJ2-7
D gene: .
clone size: many
CDR3 DNA: TGTGCCAGCAGCTTAGGAGGCAGTCGATACGAGCAGTACTTC
CDR3 protein: CASSLGGSRYEQYF

V gene: TRBV20-1
J gene: TRBJ2-7
D gene: TRBD1
clone size: many
CDR3 DNA: TGCAGTGCTAGAGACCTCCGGACAGGGGGAAGATACGAGCAGTACTTC
CDR3 protein: CSARDLRTGGRYEQYF

V gene: TRBV27
J gene: TRBJ2-1
D gene: TRBD2
clone size: .
CDR3 DNA: TGTGCCAGCAGTTTATACGGACTAGCGGGAGGGCCTCGTTCGGATGAGCAGTTCTTC
CDR3 protein: CASSLYGLAGGPRSDEQFF

V gene: TRBV14
J gene: TRBJ1-2
D gene: .
clone size: once
CDR3 DNA: TGTGCCAGCAGCCAAGTCACCGGGACCTATGGCTACACCTTC
CDR3 protein: CASSQVTGTYGYTF

V gene: TRBV12-3/TRBV12-4
J gene: TRBJ2-2
D gene: TRBD1
clone size: once
CDR3 DNA: TGTGCCAGCAGTAACCGGGACGAGACAGGGGATTCTGGGGAGCTGTTTTTT
CDR3 protein: CASSNRDETGDSGELFF

V gene: TRBV12-3/TRBV12-4
J gene: TRBJ2-1
D gene: TRBD2
clone size: .
CDR3 DNA: TGTGCCAGCAGTTTTTTGGCTAGCGGTGGGGCTTATGAGCAGTTCTTC
CDR3 protein: CASSFLASGGAYEQFF

V gene: TRBV28
J gene: TRBJ2-1
D gene: TRBD2
clone size: many
CDR3 DNA: TGTGCCAGCAGTAATAGCGGGAGCTCCTACAATGAGCAGTTCTTC
CDR3 protein: CASSNSGSSYNEQFF

V gene: TRBV5-8
J gene: TRBJ1-6
D gene: .
clone size: many
CDR3 DNA: TGTGCCAGCAGCTTTCGGGGATCACCCCTCCACTTT
CDR3 protein: CASSFRGSPLHF

V gene: TRBV15
J gene: TRBJ2-1
D gene: TRBD2
clone size: many
CDR3 DNA: TGTGCCACCAGCAGAGACCCTAGCGGGGCCTTCTCCTACAATGAGCAGTTCTTC
CDR3 protein: CATSRDPSGAFSYNEQFF

V gene: TRBV19
J gene: TRBJ2-6
D gene: .
clone size: .
CDR3 DNA: TGTGCCAGTAGTATACTTTGGGCCAACGACCTGACTTTC
CDR3 protein: CASSILWANDLTF

V gene: TRBV19
J gene: TRBJ1-2
D gene: TRBD1
clone size: many
CDR3 DNA: TGTGCCAGTAGTGCGGACAGGGAGTATGGCTACACCTTC
CDR3 protein: CASSADREYGYTF

V gene: TRBV12-3/TRBV12-4
J gene: TRBJ1-1
D gene: .
clone size: many
CDR3 DNA: TGTGCCAGCAGTCCCCTCCGACACTCTGAAGCTTTCTTT
CDR3 protein: CASSPLRHSEAFF

V gene: TRBV10-2
J gene: TRBJ2-2
D gene: TRBD2
clone size: .
CDR3 DNA: TGCGCCAGCAGTGGACTAGCGGGAGGCACCGGGGAGCTGTTTTTT
CDR3 protein: CASSGLAGGTGELFF

V gene: TRBV6-1
J gene: TRBJ1-3
D gene: TRBD1
clone size: .
CDR3 DNA: TGTGCTAGCACCCATGGACAGGGGGCGAGTTCGGGAAACACCATATATTTT
CDR3 protein: CASTHGQGASSGNTIYF

V gene: TRBV19
J gene: TRBJ2-7
D gene: .
clone size: once
CDR3 DNA: TGTGCCACCCAAGGCGGAATCGGATATGGCGGCTACGAGCAGTACTTC
CDR3 protein: CATQGGIGYGGYEQYF

V gene: TRBV6-1
J gene: TRBJ1-4
D gene: .
clone size: many
CDR3 DNA: TGTGCCAGCAGAGAAGGATCAACTAATGAAAAACTGTTTTTT
CDR3 protein: CASREGSTNEKLFF

V gene: TRBV5-1
J gene: TRBJ1-2
D gene: TRBD1
clone size: .
CDR3 DNA: TGCGCCAGCAGCTTGGTCCCGGGACAGGGTTTGGGATCGTACTATGGCTACACCTTC
CDR3 protein: CASSLVPGQGLGSYYGYTF

V gene: TRBV29-1
J gene: TRBJ2-1
D gene: .
clone size: many
CDR3 DNA: TGCAGCGTCCTCGGGACCCCCAGAACTCGCGATGAGCAGTTCTTC
CDR3 protein: CSVLGTPRTRDEQFF

V gene: TRBV5-8
J gene: TRBJ2-7
D gene: .
clone size: many
CDR3 DNA: TGTGCCAGCAGCTTGGGGGTCCTCTACGAGCAGTACTTC
CDR3 protein: CASSLGVLYEQYF

V gene: TRBV19
J gene: TRBJ2-7
D gene: TRBD2
clone size: many
CDR3 DNA: TGTGCCAGTAGTGCGCTAGCGGGAGGCGGCGAGCAGTACTTC
CDR3 protein: CASSALAGGGEQYF

V gene: TRBV7-7
J gene: TRBJ2-3
D gene: .
clone size: many
CDR3 DNA: TGTGCTAGCAGTCAGGGCGTTGCAGCAGATACGCAGTATTTT
CDR3 protein: CASSQGVAADTQYF

V gene: TRBV19
J gene: TRBJ2-1
D gene: TRBD2
clone size: many
CDR3 DNA: TGTGCCAGTAGTAAGTACCCCGGGACTAGCGGGGTATCCTACAATGAGCAGTTCTTC
CDR3 protein: CASSKYPGTSGVSYNEQFF

V gene: TRBV29-1
J gene: TRBJ2-7
D gene: .
clone size: many
CDR3 DNA: TGCAGCGTTGAAGGAACCGCCTACGAGCAGTACTTC
CDR3 protein: CSVEGTAYEQYF

V gene: TRBV5-8
J gene: TRBJ2-1
D gene: TRBD2
clone size: many
CDR3 DNA: TGTGCCAGCAGCTTGGGACTAGCCGACTACAATGAGCAGTTCTTC
CDR3 protein: CASSLGLADYNEQFF

V gene: TRBV2
J gene: TRBJ1-2
D gene: TRBD1
clone size: many
CDR3 DNA: TGTGCCAGCGGGAGACAGGGGAGCTATGGCTACACCTTC
CDR3 protein: CASGRQGSYGYTF

V gene: TRBV4-1
J gene: TRBJ1-6
D gene: TRBD1
clone size: many
CDR3 DNA: TGCGCCAGCAGCCAAGTGGGACAGGGGGCCTCACCCCTCCACTTT
CDR3 protein: CASSQVGQGASPLHF

V gene: TRBV16
J gene: TRBJ1-6
D gene: .
clone size: .
CDR3 DNA: TGTGCCAGCAGCCAATCGAGGCAGTATAATTCACCCCTCCACTTT
CDR3 protein: CASSQSRQYNSPLHF

V gene: TRBV9
J gene: TRBJ2-2
D gene: TRBD1
clone size: many
CDR3 DNA: TGTGCCAGCAGCGTAGCGGTCCGGACAGGGGGCCCCGGGGAGCTGTTTTTT
CDR3 protein: CASSVAVRTGGPGELFF

V gene: TRBV5-1
J gene: TRBJ2-5
D gene: .
clone size: many
CDR3 DNA: TGCGCCAGCAGCTTTGGACCAGCGGAGGTGGAGACCCAGTACTTC
CDR3 protein: CASSFGPAEVETQYF

V gene: TRBV6-2/TRBV6-3
J gene: TRBJ2-7
D gene: .
clone size: .
CDR3 DNA: TGTGCCAGCAGTCCAGGGTCCCTCGGGGAATACGAGCAGTACTTC
CDR3 protein: CASSPGSLGEYEQYF

V gene: TRBV11-2
J gene: TRBJ1-6
D gene: .
clone size: many
CDR3 DNA: TGTGCCAGCAGCTTTAACAGGGTAGACTCACCCCTCCACTTT
CDR3 protein: CASSFNRVDSPLHF

V gene: TRBV28
J gene: TRBJ1-6
D gene: .
clone size: medium-sized
CDR3 DNA: TGTGCCAGTACGAGCTCCTATAATTCACCCCTCCACTTT
CDR3 protein: CASTSSYNSPLHF

V gene: TRBV28
J gene: TRBJ1-6
D gene: .
clone size: medium-sized
CDR3 DNA: TGTGCCATCCAGTCGGGCTCCTATAATTCACCCCTCCACTTT
CDR3 protein: CAIQSGSYNSPLHF

V gene: TRBV13
J gene: TRBJ2-7
D gene: .
clone size: many
CDR3 DNA: TGTGCCAGCAGCAACCGGGGGCGAGGGGAGGAGCAGTACTTC
CDR3 protein: CASSNRGRGEEQYF

V gene: TRBV6-5
J gene: TRBJ2-1
D gene: TRBD2
clone size: many
CDR3 DNA: TGTGCCAGCAGTTCCCCTTCGACTAGCGGGGGAGTAGGCTCCTACAATGAGCAGTTCTTC
CDR3 protein: CASSSPSTSGGVGSYNEQFF

V gene: TRBV12-3/TRBV12-4
J gene: TRBJ1-3
D gene: .
clone size: many
CDR3 DNA: TGTGCCAGCAGTTTCGAGGGGATCGGTGCGAGAAACACCATATATTTT
CDR3 protein: CASSFEGIGARNTIYF

V gene: TRBV7-9
J gene: TRBJ2-3
D gene: .
clone size: many
CDR3 DNA: TGTGCCAGCAGCTTAGATGGTGGAGATACGCAGTATTTT
CDR3 protein: CASSLDGGDTQYF

V gene: TRBV7-9
J gene: TRBJ2-7
D gene: .
clone size: many
CDR3 DNA: TGTGCCAGCAGCCTAAAACGGGACACTTCCTACGAGCAGTACTTC
CDR3 protein: CASSLKRDTSYEQYF

V gene: TRBV28
J gene: TRBJ2-7
D gene: .
clone size: many
CDR3 DNA: TGTGCCAGCAGTCAAACCTACGAGCAGTACTTC
CDR3 protein: CASSQTYEQYF

V gene: TRBV6-1
J gene: TRBJ1-5
D gene: .
clone size: many
CDR3 DNA: TGTGCCAGCAGTGAGCAGCAGTATAGCAATCAGCCCCAGCATTTT
CDR3 protein: CASSEQQYSNQPQHF

V gene: TRBV28
J gene: TRBJ2-7
D gene: .
clone size: .
CDR3 DNA: TGTGCCAGCAGTCCCGGGGTCTCCTACGAGCAGTACTTC
CDR3 protein: CASSPGVSYEQYF

V gene: TRBV2
J gene: TRBJ1-6
D gene: TRBD1
clone size: many
CDR3 DNA: TGTGCCACGAAGGACAGGGAAAATTCACCCCTCCACTTT
CDR3 protein: CATKDRENSPLHF

V gene: TRBV5-1
J gene: TRBJ2-5
D gene: .
clone size: .
CDR3 DNA: TGCGCCAGCAGCCTCGTACCAACTAGTTACGAGACCCAGTACTTC
CDR3 protein: CASSLVPTSYETQYF

V gene: TRBV25-1
J gene: TRBJ1-1
D gene: TRBD1
clone size: many
CDR3 DNA: TGTGCCAGCAGAGACAGGGTTGCCACTGAAGCTTTCTTT
CDR3 protein: CASRDRVATEAFF

V gene: TRBV6-2/TRBV6-3
J gene: TRBJ1-6
D gene: .
clone size: medium-sized
CDR3 DNA: TGTGCCAGCAGCTACGACACGGTCGGGGATTCACCCCTCCACTTT
CDR3 protein: CASSYDTVGDSPLHF

V gene: TRBV6-1
J gene: TRBJ1-4
D gene: .
clone size: many
CDR3 DNA: TGTGCCAGCAGTACCTCAAGCGGGGTAGGTGAAAAACTGTTTTTT
CDR3 protein: CASSTSSGVGEKLFF

V gene: TRBV7-2
J gene: TRBJ2-3
D gene: TRBD2
clone size: .
CDR3 DNA: TGTGCCAGCAGCCAATGGACTAGCCGCACAGATACGCAGTATTTT
CDR3 protein: CASSQWTSRTDTQYF

V gene: TRBV12-3/TRBV12-4
J gene: TRBJ2-7
D gene: .
clone size: .
CDR3 DNA: TGTTCCAGCATTACGGGCCTTTACTACGAGCAGTACTTC
CDR3 protein: CSSITGLYYEQYF

V gene: TRBV20-1
J gene: TRBJ2-7
D gene: TRBD1
clone size: .
CDR3 DNA: TGCAGTGCTACGCAGGGGGCAGGGCTAGTGGTAGCCTGGCAGTACTTC
CDR3 protein: CSATQGAGLVVAWQYF

V gene: TRBV27
J gene: TRBJ2-1
D gene: TRBD2
clone size: .
CDR3 DNA: TGTGCCAGCAGAGGGACTAGCGGGTACAATGAGCAGTTCTTC
CDR3 protein: CASRGTSGYNEQFF